This T cell receptor beta chain was profiled in a study of T-cell reconstitution after alpha-beta-depleted transplantation in children. This clonotype has ten or more counts. For TCRbeta, the library was prepared with unique molecular identifiers. TCRdb reprocessed the PCR reads via MiXCR and lists one record per CDR3 protein. The sample gives a few hundred thousand distinct CDR3 sequences, about 8.8% of which show up once; about 4.9% is in the top ten. This clonotype originated in a human donor who donated a stem cell graft to a child with SCID. This specimen consisted of PBMCs from the stem cell graft donor, obtained from the stem cell graft.

The CDR3 DNA reads TGCAGTGCTCCGGACAGGCGGGGAGTCACAGATACGCAGTATTTT. Its translation: CSAPDRRGVTDTQYF. The chain combines TRBV20-1 with TRBJ2-3, with D tentatively TRBD1 (7 bases). The V end lost 5 bases, the J end lost 2 bases, and 17 bases lay between the germline ends. Germline assignment: CDR1 DFQATT and CDR2 SNEGSKA (reference sequence). The CDR3 is 15 amino acids.